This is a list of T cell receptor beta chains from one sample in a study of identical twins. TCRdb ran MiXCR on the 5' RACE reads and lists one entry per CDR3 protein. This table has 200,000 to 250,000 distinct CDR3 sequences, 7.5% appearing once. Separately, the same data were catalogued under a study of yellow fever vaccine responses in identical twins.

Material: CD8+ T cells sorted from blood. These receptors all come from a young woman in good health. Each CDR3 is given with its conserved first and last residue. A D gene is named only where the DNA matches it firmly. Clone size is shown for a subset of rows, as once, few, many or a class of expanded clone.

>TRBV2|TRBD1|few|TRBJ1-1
TGTGCCAGCATGGGACAGGCGAACACTGAAGCTTTCTTT
CASMGQANTEAFF
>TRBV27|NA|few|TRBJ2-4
TGTGCCAGCAGTTTAGGCCAGACACCGGGACAAAAAAACATTCAGTACTTC
CASSLGQTPGQKNIQYF
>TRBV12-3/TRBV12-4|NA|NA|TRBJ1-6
TGTGCCAGCAGTTTTATGGCAGGGTTAGATTCACCCCTCCACTTT
CASSFMAGLDSPLHF
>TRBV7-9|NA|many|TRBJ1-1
TGTGCCAGCAGCGCCGATTCCGGACAATTCGAAGCTTTCTTT
CASSADSGQFEAFF
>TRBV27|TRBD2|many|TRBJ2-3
TGTGCCAGCAGTAAACCCGGACTAGAGAACACAGATACGCAGTATTTT
CASSKPGLENTDTQYF
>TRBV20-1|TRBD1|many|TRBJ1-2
TGCAGTGCTAAACCGGACAGGGCCGGGGATGGCTACACCTTC
CSAKPDRAGDGYTF
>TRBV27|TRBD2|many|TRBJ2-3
TGTGCCAGCAGTACTGCTAGCGGAGATACGCAGTATTTT
CASSTASGDTQYF
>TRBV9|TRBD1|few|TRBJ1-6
TGTGCCAGCAGCCCCCAGACAGGGGAAAATTCACCCCTCCACTTT
CASSPQTGENSPLHF
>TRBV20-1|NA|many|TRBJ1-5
TGCAGTGGTCGGCATGAGGAGGGATCTCAGCCCCAGCATTTT
CSGRHEEGSQPQHF
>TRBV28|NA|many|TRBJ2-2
TGTGCCAGCAGGGGGCCGAGAAACACCGGGGAGCTGTTTTTT
CASRGPRNTGELFF
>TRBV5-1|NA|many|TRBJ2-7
TGCGCCAGCAGCTTGGATCCCGGTACCTACGAGCAGTACTTC
CASSLDPGTYEQYF
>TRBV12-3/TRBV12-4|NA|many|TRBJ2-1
TGTGCCAGCAGTCCGCCGAGGAGCCGGCCGGGGAATGAGCAGTTCTTC
CASSPPRSRPGNEQFF
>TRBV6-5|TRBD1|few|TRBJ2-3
TGTGCCAGCAGTTACTCGAGAGGACAGGGGGAGGGAGATACGCAGTATTTT
CASSYSRGQGEGDTQYF
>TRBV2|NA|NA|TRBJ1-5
TGTGCCAGCAGTGTTACTGATTATCAGCCCCAGCATTTT
CASSVTDYQPQHF
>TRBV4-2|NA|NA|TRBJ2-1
TGTGCCAGCAGCCAAGGGTGGAATGAGCAGTTCTTC
CASSQGWNEQFF
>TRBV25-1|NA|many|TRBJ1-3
TGTGCCAGCAGTGAATCCGGGCAGGGTGGAAGAAACACCATATATTTT
CASSESGQGGRNTIYF
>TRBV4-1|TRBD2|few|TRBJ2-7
TGCGCCAGCAGCGAACTAGCGGGAAACGACGAGCAGTACTTC
CASSELAGNDEQYF
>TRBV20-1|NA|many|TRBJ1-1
TGCAGTGCTGGTCGGGGAGGAATGAACACTGAAGCTTTCTTT
CSAGRGGMNTEAFF
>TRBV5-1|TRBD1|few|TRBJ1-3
TGCGCCAGCAGAACCGACAGGGGGAACGGAAACACCATATATTTT
CASRTDRGNGNTIYF
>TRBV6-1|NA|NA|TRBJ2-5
TGTGCCAGCAGTGAATTGAGGGGGTGGATGCCCCAGTACTTC
CASSELRGWMPQYF
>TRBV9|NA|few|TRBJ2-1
TGTGCCAGCAGCGAGGACACCGCCTACAATGAGCAGTTCTTC
CASSEDTAYNEQFF
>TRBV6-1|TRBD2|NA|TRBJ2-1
TGTGCCAGCAATATAGCGGGGTACGATGAGCAGTTCTTC
CASNIAGYDEQFF
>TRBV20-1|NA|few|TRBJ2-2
TGCAGTGCTAGTTCAGCCCCCACCGCCACCGGGGAGCTGTTTTTT
CSASSAPTATGELFF